The 14 T cell receptor beta chains below come from one sample, sequenced in a study of T cell responses to AZD1222 COVID-19 vaccine listed by TCRdb under 2021. The library was generated by the immunoSEQ multiplex PCR assay. TCRdb holds this immuneACCESS table with in-frame rearrangements only. Some clones are missing; in checked studies, unresolved V genes explain under half, and the rest has no known cause. This sample is represented by tens of thousands of clones; around nine tenths of them were singletons. Over 15% of the sample belongs to the ten largest clones. The time point label, as the study defines it: baseline before first vaccination. The sequencing here drew on peripheral blood, taken on day 0 of AZD1222 vaccination. The receptors shown here come from an adult in good health.

This chain uses TRBV7-2 with TRBJ2-7; 10 bases agree with TRBD1. CDR1 SGHTA and CDR2 FQGNSA come from the germline V gene. The V gene end was trimmed by 4 bases and the J gene end by 1 base; junction bases not matched to a gene: 7. This CDR3 comprises 16 residues. For the CDR3, the DNA is TGTGCCAGCAGCTCCCAGCCGGGACAGGGGTCCTACGAGCAGTACTTC. Residues: CASSSQPGQGSYEQYF.

This clone was found once. The rearrangement uses TRBV28 and TRBJ2-7; TRBD1 matches 11 bases. V trimming: 4 bases; J trimming: 8 bases; junction bases outside the gene matches: 10. CDR3 length: 15 residues. Germline V gene lookup returns CDR1 MDHEN and CDR2 SYDVKM. This CDR3 reads CASSSSGTGGIKQYF. The CDR3 region has the DNA TGTGCCAGCAGTTCATCCGGGACAGGGGGTATCAAGCAGTACTTC.

This clone was detected a few times. The genes are TRBV5-6 and TRBJ1-6; D gene ambiguous. The germline V gene has CDR1 SGHDT and CDR2 YYEEEE. Deletions cut 5 bases from V and 8 bases from J, with 11 bases between. The CDR3 is 13 residues long. CDR3 residues: CASSGWMDSPLHF. CDR3 coding DNA: TGTGCCAGCAGTGGCTGGATGGATTCACCCCTCCACTTT.

The rearrangement links TRBV6-2 or TRBV6-3 to TRBJ1-5, with D possibly being TRBD1 (6 bases). V lost 0 bases and J 2 bases, leaving 8 bases between the germline ends. Germline CDR1 reads MNHEY; CDR2 reads SVGEGT. This CDR3 has 15 residues. In nucleotides, the CDR3 is TGTGCCAGCAGTTACTCGAGGACAGGCAATCAGCCCCAGCATTTT. Protein sequence: CASSYSRTGNQPQHF.

The CDR3 loop is CASSPGGGADEKLFF. Written as DNA, the CDR3 is TGTGCCAGCAGCCCAGGAGGGGGCGCAGATGAAAAACTGTTTTTT. The chain recombines TRBV27 with TRBJ1-4, with 7 bases aligning to TRBD1. Germline loops: CDR1 MNHEY, CDR2 SMNVEV (reference sequence). Germline trimming cut 6 bases from V and 6 bases from J; bases unmatched to any gene: 10. The CDR3 runs 15 residues.

This clone was counted a single time. The chain links TRBV19 to TRBJ1-5; D is possibly TRBD1 (6 bases). The length of the CDR3 is 14 residues. Germline V gene data show CDR1 as LNHDA and CDR2 as SQIVND (reference sequence). The V gene lost 6 bases and the J gene lost 6 bases, with 15 bases spanning the gap. In DNA, the CDR3 is TGTGCCAGTAGCACACAGGGCCTTGGTCAGCCCCAGCATTTT. Translating gives CASSTQGLGQPQHF.

This clone was seen only once. This chain uses TRBV27 with TRBJ1-2; D uncertain. Germline CDR1 reads MNHEY; CDR2 reads SMNVEV (reference sequence). V was shortened by 4 bases and J by 0 bases, with 18 bases between the two germline ends. The CDR3 covers 17 residues. In DNA, the CDR3 is TGTGCCAGCAGTTCACTATCCAGAGGAGACCCTAACTATGGCTACACCTTC. Translated: CASSSLSRGDPNYGYTF.

This rearrangement joins TRBV7-2 to TRBJ2-7, with D possibly being TRBD1 (5 bases). The CDR3 has 13 residues. Trimming stripped 5 bases from V and 6 bases from J, with 14 bases between. Germline V gives CDR1 SGHTA, CDR2 FQGNSA. The CDR3 DNA follows: TGTGCCAGCAGCCCCCCTGGGGCTGGCGAGCAGTACTTC. Translated: CASSPPGAGEQYF.

The rearrangement uses TRBV28 and TRBJ2-7; no clear D. Trimming took 8 bases from V and 4 from J, leaving 12 bases between them. Germline V gene lookup returns CDR1 MDHEN and CDR2 SYDVKM. The CDR3 is made up of 12 amino acids. DNA for the CDR3: TGTGCCAGCGGAACCCCCAGTTACGAGCAGTACTTC. The encoded protein is CASGTPSYEQYF.

The CDR3 region is CASSNEGGLNTEAFF. CDR3 in DNA: TGTGCCAGCTCCAACGAGGGGGGCTTGAACACTGAAGCTTTCTTT. The V call is TRBV6-5, the J call TRBJ1-1; possible D gene TRBD1, 6 bases. Germline values: CDR1 MNHEY, CDR2 SVGAGI. Trimming removed 8 bases from V and 0 bases from J, with 16 bases in between. This CDR3 has 15 residues.

The chain joins TRBV7-2 to TRBJ1-2; D remains unclear. The germline V and J ends were trimmed by 1 base and 8 bases, with 14 bases remaining between them. The CDR3 has 14 residues. Germline V gives CDR1 SGHTA, CDR2 FQGNSA. The CDR3 region is CASSLGEGNWGYTF. CDR3 sequence (DNA): TGTGCCAGCAGCTTAGGGGAGGGCAACTGGGGCTACACCTTC.

The genes are TRBV2 and TRBJ2-2, with D possibly matching TRBD1 (5 bases). The CDR3 contains 13 residues. Trimming stripped 7 bases from V and 7 bases from J, with 13 bases between. Germline loops: CDR1 SNHLY, CDR2 FYNNEI. Here the CDR3 DNA reads TGTGCCAGCAAGTGGGATCAGGGCGGGGAGCTGTTTTTT. Translation: CASKWDQGGELFF.

CDR3 loop: CASSLQGRRNSPLHF. The CDR3 DNA reads as TGTGCCAGCAGTTTACAGGGAAGAAGGAATTCACCCCTCCACTTT. This rearrangement joins TRBV28 to TRBJ1-6; tentatively, D is TRBD1 (5 bases). Trimming removed 2 bases at V and 7 bases at J, with 12 bases between. The germline CDR1 and CDR2 sequences are MDHEN and SYDVKM. The CDR3 is 15 amino acids.

V gene TRBV19 combines with J gene TRBJ1-1; D not resolved. Per the germline V gene, CDR1 is LNHDA and CDR2 is SQIVND (reference sequence). This CDR3 region has 13 residues. Trimming removed 5 bases from V and 0 bases from J, with 7 bases in between. DNA for the CDR3: TGTGCCAGTAGTGTGCAGCTGAACACTGAAGCTTTCTTT. Translation: CASSVQLNTEAFF. Complete variable domain (other parts from reference TRBV19 and TRBJ1-1): DGGITQSPKYLFRKEGQNVTLSCEQNLNHDAMYWYRQDPGQGLRLIYYSQIVNDFQKGDIAEGYSVSREKKESFPLTVTSAQKNPTAFYLCASSVQLNTEAFFGQGTRLTVV.